This T cell receptor beta chain was identified during a study of cytomegalovirus exposure and HLA in healthy donors. The CDR3 is 16 residues long. Germline V gene sequence: CDR1 GTSNPN, CDR2 SVGIG (reference sequence). With V trimmed by 7 bases and J by 7 bases, 19 bases remained unmatched. The PCR employed 60 Vbeta primers together with 13 Jbeta primers. TCRdb keeps only in-frame clones here, not all; method: immunoSEQ multiplex PCR. Of some 100,000 clones listed, approximately 81% are singletons. J is TRBJ2-5 and V is TRBV30; 9 positions agree with TRBD1. This sequence originates from a female donor in good health and CMV-seropositive. The sample was PBMCs. The CDR3 coding sequence is TGTGCCTCGGTAGAGGGGCTTCCGGGACAGGGAGGGACCCAGTACTTC. Its protein is CASVEGLPGQGGTQYF.